Listed here are 29 T cell receptor beta chains from one sample, sequenced in a study of shared clonotypes between healthy human individuals. Only CD45RO-negative cells positively selected for CCR7 counted as naive CD8 cells, so terminally differentiated effector memory CD45RA+ cells were excluded. The assay was immunoSEQ multiplex PCR, and TCRdb's table has in-frame clones only and misses some. The data hold around 610,000 clones, with 96% observed a single time. Sequencing was carried out using naive CD8+ T cells sorted from blood. Receptor source: a woman younger than 45 in good health.

The chain joins TRBV7-9 to TRBJ1-4; D gene uncertain. Germline V gives CDR1 SEHNR, CDR2 FQNEAQ (reference sequence). This CDR3 has 13 residues. Between the trimmed V and J ends, which lost 5 bases and 6 bases, there was a span of 10 bases. The CDR3 DNA follows: TGTGCCAGCAGCCCTCCTTGGGATGAAAAACTGTTTTTT. Its protein product is CASSPPWDEKLFF.

This chain links TRBV27 with TRBJ2-7; possibly TRBD1 for D (6 bases). The CDR3 runs 14 residues. Germline V CDR1 and CDR2: MNHEY, SMNVEV (reference sequence). V was clipped by 6 bases and J by 1 base, with 13 bases between them. CDR3 nucleotides: TGTGCCAGCAGCGCAGGGGCGACATCCTACGAGCAGTACTTC. Residues: CASSAGATSYEQYF.

J is TRBJ2-5 and V is TRBV29-1; D is possibly TRBD1 or TRBD2 (6 bases each). CDR3 length: 16 amino acids. V dropped 2 bases and J dropped 4 bases, with 20 bases sitting between them. Germline V gene sequence: CDR1 SQVTM, CDR2 ANQGSEA. CDR3 protein: CSVEHRERAPTETQYF. The DNA of the CDR3 is TGCAGCGTTGAACACAGGGAGCGGGCACCAACAGAGACCCAGTACTTC.

The count of this clone is one. The chain carries TRBV10-2 and TRBJ1-1; D gene unclear. V was clipped by 5 bases and J by 1 base, with 11 bases between them. There are 14 residues in the CDR3. CDR1 WSHSY and CDR2 SAAADI come from the germline V gene. In DNA form, the CDR3 reads TGCGCCAGCAGTCTTTACGGGCAGAACACTGAAGCTTTCTTT. Encoded protein: CASSLYGQNTEAFF.

J is TRBJ1-2 and V is TRBV2; a weak D match, TRBD1 (5 bases). The CDR3 loop spans 11 amino acids. Germline CDR1 and CDR2: SNHLY and FYNNEI. Trimming stripped 11 bases from V and 1 base from J, with 8 bases between. The chain's CDR3 is CAVRDNYGYTF. Written as DNA, the CDR3 is TGTGCCGTCAGGGATAACTATGGCTACACCTTC.

The genes are TRBV13 and TRBJ2-3; 8 nucleotides agree with TRBD1. Per germline, CDR1 PRHDT and CDR2 FYEKMQ (reference sequence). CDR3 size: 15 residues. J gave up 4 bases and V 4 bases, and 7 bases lay outside the gene matches. The CDR3 region is CASSSIQGAPDTQYF. The CDR3 DNA is TGTGCCAGCAGCTCAATTCAGGGGGCACCAGATACGCAGTATTTT. The full variable domain, its missing parts supplied by reference TRBV13 and TRBJ2-3, is AAGVIQSPRHLIKEKRETATLKCYPIPRHDTVYWYQQGPGQDPQFLISFYEKMQSDKGSIPDRFSAQQFSDYHSELNMSSLELGDSALYFCASSSIQGAPDTQYFGPGTRLTVL.

The chain links TRBV2 to TRBJ1-1; D not resolved. The CDR3 consists of 14 residues. The ends were cut back, 2 bases at V and 2 bases at J, with 9 bases in the middle. The germline CDR1 and CDR2 sequences are SNHLY and FYNNEI. CDR3 sequence: CASSERLGNTEAFF. The DNA for the CDR3 is TGTGCCAGCAGTGAAAGGCTAGGTAACACTGAAGCTTTCTTT.

J is TRBJ1-1 and V is TRBV7-9; D remains unclear. Germline assignment: CDR1 SEHNR and CDR2 FQNEAQ (reference sequence). Trimming pared 1 base from V and 4 bases from J, leaving 7 bases between. The CDR3 spans 13 residues. The CDR3 protein is CASSLGVPTEAFF. The CDR3 DNA reads TGTGCCAGCAGCTTAGGGGTTCCCACTGAAGCTTTCTTT.

This rearrangement joins TRBV19 to TRBJ2-1, with D perhaps matching TRBD1 or TRBD2 (5 bases each). The germline V gene has CDR1 LNHDA and CDR2 SQIVND (reference sequence). The CDR3 loop spans 16 amino acids. The V gene lost 3 bases and the J gene lost 8 bases, with 20 bases spanning the gap. The CDR3 DNA follows: TGTGCCAGTAGTATCTCTGGCGTAGGGACCGGGGATGAGCAGTTCTTC. Protein sequence: CASSISGVGTGDEQFF. Full variable domain (missing parts from reference TRBV19 and TRBJ2-1): DGGITQSPKYLFRKEGQNVTLSCEQNLNHDAMYWYRQDPGQGLRLIYYSQIVNDFQKGDIAEGYSVSREKKESFPLTVTSAQKNPTAFYLCASSISGVGTGDEQFFGPGTRLTVL.

The chain combines TRBV6-6 with TRBJ1-1, with 8 bases lining up with TRBD1. Per germline, CDR1 MNHNY and CDR2 SVGAGI (reference sequence). The length of the CDR3 is 14 residues. J was trimmed by 1 base and V by 7 bases; bases with no gene match: 5. CDR3 protein: CASKAGQANTEAFF. In DNA, the CDR3 is TGTGCCAGCAAAGCGGGACAGGCGAACACTGAAGCTTTCTTT.

This clone was recorded only once. The CDR3 spells CASSQIDMSERIDTEAFF. The CDR3 DNA reads as TGTGCCAGCAGTCAAATCGACATGTCTGAAAGGATAGACACTGAAGCTTTCTTT. V gene TRBV28 combines with J gene TRBJ1-1; unclear D gene. The V and J ends lost 5 bases and 3 bases respectively, with 25 bases between them. Germline CDR1 is MDHEN and CDR2 is SYDVKM. The CDR3 is 18 amino acids.

The table lists this clone with a count of one. Written as DNA, the CDR3 is TGTGCCAGCAGTCAAACTCCCGGACTAGCGGGTTACAATGAGCAGTTCTTC. It encodes CASSQTPGLAGYNEQFF. The genes are TRBV28 and TRBJ2-1, with 11 nucleotides matching TRBD2. Looked up from germline, CDR1 is MDHEN and CDR2 is SYDVKM. The CDR3 runs to 17 residues. The V segment lost 5 bases and the J segment 4 bases; nucleotides outside the gene matches: 10.

This clone appeared a single time. The genes are TRBV5-8 and TRBJ2-7; D perhaps matches TRBD1 (6 bases). CDR1 and CDR2 (germline): SGHTS, YDEGEE. CDR3 length: 16 amino acids. Trimming pared 0 bases from V and 3 bases from J, leaving 16 bases between. This chain's CDR3 is CASSLEPTGISYEQYF. Written as DNA, the CDR3 is TGTGCCAGCAGCTTGGAACCCACAGGGATTAGCTACGAGCAGTACTTC.

The chain uses TRBV28 and TRBJ2-2; D gene uncertain. This CDR3 comprises 15 residues. Per germline, CDR1 MDHEN and CDR2 SYDVKM. The germline V and J ends were trimmed by 2 bases and 3 bases, with 10 bases remaining between them. CDR3 DNA: TGTGCCAGCAGTTTACTTAGCCTTGACACCGGGGAGCTGTTTTTT. It is translated as CASSLLSLDTGELFF.

The chain links TRBV5-1 to TRBJ1-3; D not certain. With 0 bases removed from V and 1 base from J, the gap between germline ends came to 8 bases. Germline values: CDR1 SGHRS, CDR2 YFSETQ. The CDR3 has 15 amino acids. CDR3 sequence reads: CASSLEGRSGNTIYF. The DNA for the CDR3 is TGCGCCAGCAGCTTGGAAGGGAGGTCTGGAAACACCATATATTTT. Based on the CDR3 plus reference TRBV5-1 and TRBJ1-3, the full variable domain is KAGVTQTPRYLIKTRGQQVTLSCSPISGHRSVSWYQQTPGQGLQFLFEYFSETQRNKGNFPGRFSGRQFSNSRSEMNVSTLELGDSALYLCASSLEGRSGNTIYFGEGSWLTVV.

The chain recombines TRBV9 with TRBJ1-4, with D possibly being TRBD1 (5 bases). This CDR3 has 12 amino acids. Germline assignment: CDR1 SGDLS and CDR2 YYNGEE. Between the trimmed V and J ends, which lost 4 bases and 14 bases, there was a span of 15 bases. The CDR3 bases are TGTGCCAGCAGCCCCGACAGTCGGGGTCTGTTTTTT. Amino acids: CASSPDSRGLFF.

In its sample, this clone was seen once. The chain joins TRBV28 to TRBJ2-5; weak D call: TRBD1 (6 bases). The better agreement between TRBJ2-7 and the DNA end casts doubt on the J call. Germline assignment: CDR1 MDHEN and CDR2 SYDVKM. The CDR3 runs to 12 residues. The CDR3 DNA sequence: TGTGCCAGCAGCCCACAGGGCTACGAGCAGTACTTC. It yields the protein CASSPQGYEQYF.

The V and J genes are TRBV9 and TRBJ2-7; TRBD1 agrees at 9 bases. Germline trimming cut 4 bases from V and 4 bases from J; bases unmatched to any gene: 6. CDR1 and CDR2 (germline): SGDLS, YYNGEE. This CDR3 contains 14 residues. The CDR3 sequence is CASSPRDREYEQYF. CDR3 DNA sequence: TGTGCCAGCAGCCCCAGGGACAGGGAATACGAGCAGTACTTC.

The chain is built from TRBV2 and TRBJ2-7, with D possibly TRBD2 on 5 matching bases. This CDR3 has 12 amino acids. CDR1 and CDR2 from the germline V gene are SNHLY and FYNNEI. Trimming left V 6 bases short and J 6 bases short, with 12 bases between. As DNA, the CDR3 is TGTGCCAGCAGGCAACTAGAACCCGAGCAGTACTTC. Translating it yields CASRQLEPEQYF.

The chain employs TRBV19 and TRBJ2-2; perhaps TRBD1 as D (5 bases). Germline V gene sequence: CDR1 LNHDA, CDR2 SQIVND (reference sequence). The CDR3 sequence is 13 residues long. V gave up 5 bases and J gave up 6 bases, with 10 bases separating them. The CDR3 bases are TGTGCCAGTAGTCGCGGACATTCCGGGGAGCTGTTTTTT. Residues: CASSRGHSGELFF.

This rearrangement joins TRBV11-2 to TRBJ2-5, with 12 nucleotides matching TRBD2. V shed 8 bases, J shed 1 base, and the junction held 14 bases outside the gene matches. This CDR3 comprises 18 residues. Germline assignment: CDR1 SGHAT and CDR2 FQNNGV. The CDR3 loop reads CASLPTSGRRSGQETQYF. The CDR3 bases are TGTGCCAGCCTACCGACTAGCGGGAGAAGGTCGGGCCAAGAGACCCAGTACTTC.

This chain links TRBV19 with TRBJ1-3; D is possibly TRBD1 (6 bases). V was trimmed by 3 bases and J by 2 bases, leaving 11 bases between them. This CDR3 is 15 amino acids long. Germline values: CDR1 LNHDA, CDR2 SQIVND (reference sequence). The CDR3, as DNA: TGTGCCAGTAGTATTCGACAGGAGGCTGGAAACACCATATATTTT. This codes for CASSIRQEAGNTIYF.

The chain recombines TRBV2 with TRBJ1-5; D is perhaps TRBD1 (5 bases). The CDR3 has 13 residues. Trimming left V 5 bases short and J 6 bases short, with 11 bases between. CDR1 and CDR2 (germline): SNHLY, FYNNEI. CDR3 nucleotides: TGTGCCAGCAGTTCAGGGCCGAGTCAGCCCCAGCATTTT. Its translation is CASSSGPSQPQHF. The whole variable domain, remainder taken from reference TRBV2 and TRBJ1-5, is EPEVTQTPSHQVTQMGQEVILRCVPISNHLYFYWYRQILGQKVEFLVSFYNNEISEKSEIFDDQFSVERPDGSNFTLKIRSTKLEDSAMYFCASSSGPSQPQHFGDGTRLSIL.

This clone was recorded only once. J is TRBJ2-7 and V is TRBV27; 11 bases match TRBD2. Germline-derived CDR1 and CDR2 are MNHEY and SMNVEV (reference sequence). The CDR3 sequence is 14 residues long. The V and J ends lost 3 bases and 7 bases, in that order; junction bases with no gene match: 5. In nucleotides, the CDR3 is TGTGCCAGCAGTTTGGCTAGCGGGAGGTTTGAGCAGTACTTC. Encoded protein: CASSLASGRFEQYF.

This chain joins TRBV9 and TRBJ1-6, with D maybe TRBD1 (5 bases). Germline V gene lookup returns CDR1 SGDLS and CDR2 YYNGEE. The CDR3 length is 15 residues. Trimming stripped 3 bases from V and 3 bases from J, with 10 bases between. DNA of the CDR3: TGTGCCAGCAGCGGAGGGACGGACTATAATTCACCCCTCCACTTT. It specifies CASSGGTDYNSPLHF.

The CDR3 spells CASRGGLAGGDTQYF. DNA of the CDR3: TGTGCCAGCAGGGGGGGACTAGCGGGAGGAGATACGCAGTATTTT. The chain recombines TRBV28 with TRBJ2-3, with 15 bases that match TRBD2. J was trimmed by 5 bases and V by 6 bases; bases with no gene match: 3. CDR1 is MDHEN and CDR2 is SYDVKM in the germline V gene. CDR3 length: 15 amino acids.

With respect to this clone: Other nucleotide sequences in the sample specify the same CDR3. The V call is TRBV9, the J call TRBJ2-3; TRBD2 is a possible D gene (5 bases). V was trimmed by 0 bases and J by 3 bases, leaving 5 bases between them. In germline, CDR1 is SGDLS, CDR2 YYNGEE. This CDR3 has 13 amino acids. DNA for the CDR3: TGTGCCAGCAGCGTAGCGGGAACAGATACGCAGTATTTT. As protein: CASSVAGTDTQYF.

The CDR3 loop is CASSQGDLSYEQYF. For the CDR3, the DNA is TGTGCCAGTAGCCAGGGGGATCTATCCTACGAGCAGTACTTC. The chain couples TRBV19 to TRBJ2-7; 7 nucleotides line up with TRBD1. This CDR3 is 14 amino acids long. Germline CDR1 is LNHDA and CDR2 is SQIVND (reference sequence). J gave up 1 base and V 6 bases, and 6 bases lay outside the gene matches. The variable domain in full, completed from reference TRBV19 and TRBJ2-7, reads DGGITQSPKYLFRKEGQNVTLSCEQNLNHDAMYWYRQDPGQGLRLIYYSQIVNDFQKGDIAEGYSVSREKKESFPLTVTSAQKNPTAFYLCASSQGDLSYEQYFGPGTRLTVT.

This clone was found once. The chain is built from TRBV27 and TRBJ2-1, with D unresolved. The V gene lost 0 bases and the J gene lost 10 bases, with 16 bases spanning the gap. Looked up from germline, CDR1 is MNHEY and CDR2 is SMNVEV (reference sequence). The CDR3 length is 15 residues. In DNA, the CDR3 is TGTGCCAGCAGTTTATCGGTAGTAGATCATAAGGAGCAGTTCTTC. Translating it yields CASSLSVVDHKEQFF.